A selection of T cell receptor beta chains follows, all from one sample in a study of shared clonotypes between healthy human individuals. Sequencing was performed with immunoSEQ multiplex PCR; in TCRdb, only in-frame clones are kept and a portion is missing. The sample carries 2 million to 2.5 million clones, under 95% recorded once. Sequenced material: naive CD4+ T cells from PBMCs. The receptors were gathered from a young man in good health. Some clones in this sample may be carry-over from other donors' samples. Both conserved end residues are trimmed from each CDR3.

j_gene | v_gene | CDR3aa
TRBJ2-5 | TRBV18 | ASSPSGREETQY
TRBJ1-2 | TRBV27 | ASSFSGGAGNYGYT
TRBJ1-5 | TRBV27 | ASRGVGAWSNQPQH
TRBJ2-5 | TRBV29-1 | SGHRVRGTQY
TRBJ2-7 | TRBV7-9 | ASSLATELDEQY
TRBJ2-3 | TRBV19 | ASSNYDSTDTQY
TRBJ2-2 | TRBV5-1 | ASSLALSSGGGELF
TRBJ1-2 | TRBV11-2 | ASSLRTEAYGYT
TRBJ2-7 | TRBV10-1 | ASRDRGAGFPYEQY
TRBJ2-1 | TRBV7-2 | ASSPYRTGRAFYNEQF
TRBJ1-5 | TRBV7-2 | ASSFLASMPQPQH
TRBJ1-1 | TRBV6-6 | ASSYSGGGQGVEAF
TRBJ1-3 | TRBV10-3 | AISGDRGLIGNTIY
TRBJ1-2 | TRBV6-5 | ASSYLGENYGYT